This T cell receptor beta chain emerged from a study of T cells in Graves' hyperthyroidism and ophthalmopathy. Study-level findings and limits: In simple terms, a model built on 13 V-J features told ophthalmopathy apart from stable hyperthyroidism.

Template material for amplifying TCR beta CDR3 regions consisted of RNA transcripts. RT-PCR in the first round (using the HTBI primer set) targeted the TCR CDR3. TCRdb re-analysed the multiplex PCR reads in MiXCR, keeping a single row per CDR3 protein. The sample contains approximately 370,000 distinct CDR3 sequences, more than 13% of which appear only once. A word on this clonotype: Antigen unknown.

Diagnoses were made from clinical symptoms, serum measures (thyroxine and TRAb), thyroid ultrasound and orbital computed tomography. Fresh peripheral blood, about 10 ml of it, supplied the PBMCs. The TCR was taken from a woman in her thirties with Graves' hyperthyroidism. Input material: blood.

Here the CDR3 DNA reads TGTGCCAGCGCCGGGGGGAGCGGTGGGACCGGGGAGCTGTTTTTT. This codes for CASAGGSGGTGELFF. The rearrangement joins TRBV19 to TRBJ2-2; 7 bases are shared with TRBD2. Germline V gives CDR1 LNHDA, CDR2 SQIVND (reference sequence). V dropped 9 bases and J dropped 5; count of bases not matched to a gene: 12. This CDR3 spans 15 amino acids.